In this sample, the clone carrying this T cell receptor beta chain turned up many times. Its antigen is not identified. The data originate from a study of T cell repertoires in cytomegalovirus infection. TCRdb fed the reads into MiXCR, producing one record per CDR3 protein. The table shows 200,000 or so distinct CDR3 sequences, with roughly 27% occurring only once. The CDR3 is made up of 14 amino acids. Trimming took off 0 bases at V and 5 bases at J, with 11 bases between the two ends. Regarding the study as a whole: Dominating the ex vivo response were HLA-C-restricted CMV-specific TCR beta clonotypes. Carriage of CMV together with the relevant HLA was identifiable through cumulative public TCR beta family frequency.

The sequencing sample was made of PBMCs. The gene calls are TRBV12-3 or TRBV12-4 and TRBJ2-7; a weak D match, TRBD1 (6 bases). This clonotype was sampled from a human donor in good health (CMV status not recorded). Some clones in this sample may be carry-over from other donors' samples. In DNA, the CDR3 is TGTGCCAGCAGTTTAGCGCAGGGGTCCCACGAGCAGTACTTC. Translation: CASSLAQGSHEQYF.